This T cell receptor (beta chain) came from a study of blood T cell repertoires in COVID-19. TCRdb's table, derived via immunoSEQ multiplex PCR, lists solely in-frame clones and lacks some. The table has roughly 330,000 clones, approximately 90% seen once. Sequenced input: PBMCs or T cells enriched from blood (not recorded which). This sequence originates from a woman in her late teens or twenties who had recovered from COVID-19.

CDR3 sequence: CASSKIVTGSGNIQYF. CDR3 nucleotide sequence: TGTGCCAGTAGTAAAATCGTGACAGGGTCCGGAAACATTCAGTACTTC. V gene TRBV19 combines with J gene TRBJ2-4; 7 bases are shared with TRBD1. Germline V gene data show CDR1 as LNHDA and CDR2 as SQIVND (reference sequence). This CDR3 has 16 amino acids. Unmatched junction bases numbered 12, after V lost 4 bases and J lost 6 bases.